The 13 T cell receptor beta chains presented below share a single source sample, sequenced in a study of human T cells and chemical hapten exposure. Indicated time point: pre-sensitization, week 0. Described treatment: therapeutic diphenylcyclopropenone sensitization with weekly scalp DPC. One entry per CDR3 protein, called by TCRdb with MiXCR from the RACE reads. The sample records 89,000 or so distinct CDR3 sequences, about 8.5% being singletons. The sample here was whole blood, taken in connection with sensitization to the hapten diphenylcyclopropenone (DPC). These receptors were collected from a man aged 35 to 55 with alopecia areata. Some clones in this sample may be carry-over from other donors' samples.

V usage is TRBV5-1 and J usage is TRBJ2-2, with D perhaps given as TRBD1 or TRBD2 (5 bases each). Germline-derived CDR1 and CDR2 are SGHRS and YFSETQ. The CDR3 spans 15 residues. Trimming removed 1 base from V and 6 bases from J, with 13 bases in between. CDR3 protein: CASSLQRGAAGELFF. The CDR3 coding sequence is TGCGCCAGCAGCTTGCAACGGGGCGCCGCCGGGGAGCTGTTTTTT.

The table lists this clonotype with many counts. V is TRBV2 and J is TRBJ2-3; D assignment may be TRBD1 or TRBD2 (5 bases each). V lost 7 bases and J lost 3, with 17 bases in between. CDR3 length: 15 residues. The germline V gene has CDR1 SNHLY and CDR2 FYNNEI. The CDR3 loop is CASILVGEGTDTQYF. CDR3 coding DNA: TGTGCCAGCATACTAGTAGGGGAAGGAACAGATACGCAGTATTTT.

Worth noting for this clonotype: Mismatch with germline at one junction end may stem from a read error. V and J are TRBV7-7 and TRBJ2-5, with D perhaps assigned TRBD1 or TRBD2 (5 bases each). CDR3 length equals 14 residues. CDR1 is SSHAT and CDR2 is FNYEAQ in the germline V gene (reference sequence). The CDR3 DNA sequence: TGTGCTAGCAGCCCTGGGACGCAATCGGAGACCCAGTACTTC. This translates into CASSPGTQSETQYF. Based on the CDR3 plus reference TRBV7-7 and TRBJ2-5, the full variable domain is GAGVSQSPRYKVTKRGQDVTLRCDPISSHATLYWYQQALGQGPEFLTYFNYEAQPDKSGLPSDRFSAERPEGSISTLTIQRTEQRDSAMYRCASSPGTQSETQYFGPGTRLLVL.

This clonotype was counted a few times. The J gene is TRBJ2-3, the V gene TRBV18; TRBD2 aligns across 8 bases. The V and J ends lost 3 bases and 7 bases, in that order; junction bases with no gene match: 12. Germline CDR1 reads KGHSH; CDR2 reads LQKENI. This CDR3 has 16 residues. The CDR3 reads CASSPGTGGPLHTQYF. Written as DNA, the CDR3 is TGTGCCAGCTCACCGGGGACGGGAGGGCCTCTACATACGCAGTATTTT.

This clonotype has ten or more counts. The chain joins TRBV29-1 to TRBJ2-7; D unclear. Germline V gene lookup returns CDR1 SQVTM and CDR2 ANQGSEA. The CDR3 totals 11 residues. V lost 6 bases, J lost 3 bases, and 9 bases lay in between. In DNA, the CDR3 is TGCAGCGTGGGTGGGTACTACGAGCAGTACTTC. Its translation: CSVGGYYEQYF.

The V call is TRBV4-3, the J call TRBJ2-5; 8 nucleotides align to TRBD2. Germline V gene data show CDR1 as LGHNA and CDR2 as YSLEER. The CDR3 is made up of 15 amino acids. The V gene end was trimmed by 0 bases and the J gene end by 2 bases; junction bases not matched to a gene: 2. This chain's CDR3 is CASSQELAAQETQYF. The CDR3 nucleotides read TGCGCCAGCAGCCAAGAACTAGCGGCTCAAGAGACCCAGTACTTC.

This clonotype came up many times. V and J are TRBV12-3 or TRBV12-4 and TRBJ1-4; TRBD1 matches 7 bases. There are 16 residues in the CDR3. The J segment lost 8 bases and the V segment lost 1 base, leaving 10 bases of the junction unmatched. CDR3 region: CASSLGQGGLEEKLFF. The CDR3, as DNA: TGTGCCAGCAGTTTAGGGCAGGGGGGATTGGAGGAAAAACTGTTTTTT.

This clonotype was recorded at least ten times. CDR3 DNA: TGTGCCAGCCGAGACCTAGCGGATACGCAGTATTTT. This translates into CASRDLADTQYF. The genes are TRBV7-6 and TRBJ2-3; D might be TRBD2 (6 bases). The CDR3 spans 12 residues. The ends were cut back, 8 bases at V and 6 bases at J, with 12 bases in the middle. Germline lookup yields CDR1 SGHVS and CDR2 FNYEAQ.

This clonotype was observed a handful of times. The rearrangement links TRBV7-9 to TRBJ2-3; 8 bases agree with TRBD1. The germline V gene has CDR1 SEHNR and CDR2 FQNEAQ (reference sequence). V was pared by 5 bases and J by 2 bases, with 6 bases of the junction left unmatched. The CDR3 loop spans 15 amino acids. CDR3 sequence (DNA): TGTGCCAGCAGCCCAGGACAGGGTAACACAGATACGCAGTATTTT. Its translation is CASSPGQGNTDTQYF.

This clonotype was detected only a few times. This rearrangement joins TRBV27 to TRBJ2-3, with 8 bases lining up with TRBD2. Germline V gives CDR1 MNHEY, CDR2 SMNVEV (reference sequence). The CDR3 runs to 14 residues. The V segment lost 5 bases and the J segment 3 bases; nucleotides outside the gene matches: 4. This chain's CDR3 is CASSQGLGTDTQYF. The CDR3 bases are TGTGCCAGCAGTCAGGGACTAGGGACAGATACGCAGTATTTT.

This chain links TRBV7-8 with TRBJ2-2, with a possible D match to TRBD2 (6 bases). CDR3 length: 15 amino acids. Trimming cost V 2 bases and J 4 bases, with 11 bases left between them. CDR1 and CDR2 (germline): SGHVS, FQNEAQ. DNA for the CDR3: TGTGCCAGCAGCTTACGGCGGGACCTCACCGGGGAGCTGTTTTTT. The encoded protein is CASSLRRDLTGELFF.

Many counts were recorded for this clonotype. The chain carries TRBV12-3 or TRBV12-4 and TRBJ1-1; a possible D gene is TRBD1 (5 bases). The CDR3 runs to 13 residues. Trimming removed 1 base from V and 6 bases from J, with 9 bases in between. The CDR3 region is CASSLDRGAEAFF. The CDR3 DNA reads TGTGCCAGCAGTTTAGATAGGGGCGCTGAAGCTTTCTTT.

The chain couples TRBV12-3 or TRBV12-4 to TRBJ1-2, with a tentative D call TRBD1 (5 bases). The CDR3 is 14 amino acids. The V and J ends lost 7 bases and 5 bases respectively, with 17 bases between them. As DNA, the CDR3 is TGTGCCAGCACCATCGGCGGGGCCTGGTATGGCTACACCTTC. Encoded protein: CASTIGGAWYGYTF.